This T cell receptor (beta chain) was identified during a study of cytomegalovirus exposure and HLA in healthy donors. Overall study findings and caveats: As confirmed in vitro, a few CMV-associated chains were specific for CMV antigens. Information on immune exposure was restricted to one variable (CMV serostatus).

The V gene lost 2 bases and the J gene lost 9 bases, with 8 bases spanning the gap. The length of the CDR3 is 13 residues. Germline CDR1 SGHAT, CDR2 FQNNGV. Points on this clone: Its target is not known.

Primers: 60 Vbeta forward and 13 Jbeta reverse. The assay was immunoSEQ multiplex PCR, and TCRdb's table has in-frame clones only and misses some. The table records 150,000 to 200,000 clones, about 76% of them present only once. V is TRBV11-2 and J is TRBJ1-6; D is uncertain. This clonotype was obtained from a male donor in good health and CMV-seropositive. Sequences were obtained from PBMCs. The DNA of the CDR3 is TGTGCCAGCAGCTTATCCCTGGCTTCACCCCTCCACTTT. Translated: CASSLSLASPLHF.